This is a list of T cell receptor beta chains from one sample in a study of human T cells and chemical hapten exposure. TCRdb reprocessed the RACE reads via MiXCR and lists one record per CDR3 protein. The sample yields roughly 260,000 distinct CDR3 sequences, about 8.6% seen once. Source: whole blood, taken in connection with sensitization to the hapten diphenylcyclopropenone (DPC). These receptors all come from a woman aged 40 to 49 with alopecia areata. Some clones in this sample may be carry-over from other donors' samples. CDR3s include the opening cysteine and the closing phenylalanine or tryptophan. A clone size is listed for some rows: how often the clone was seen (once, few, many), or a class if it is expanded.

>TRBV5-1|NA|15
CASSKGLADYNEQFF
>TRBV7-9|NA|14
CASSRGGLNTEAFF
>TRBV6-6|few|14
CASSRLLVGETQYF
>TRBV10-3|many|11
CAGSTSYEQYF
>TRBV4-3|NA|16
CASSQHPGTPAYEQYF
>TRBV3-1|NA|16
CASSRGTERPWETQYF
>TRBV20-1|many|16
CSAPRRGDPGGNEQFF
>TRBV18|many|13
CASSLGEDTEAFF
>TRBV7-2|many|12
CASSLAADGQFF
>TRBV27|few|14
CASSSGSGGREQYF
>TRBV6-2/TRBV6-3|few|15
CASSKTSGQYNEQFF
>TRBV30|once|13
CAWTLLGTTEAFF
>TRBV28|NA|18
CASSFVTSGGVAKNIQYF
>TRBV20-1|many|13
CSAYPNSIKKLFF
>TRBV18|few|15
CASSTSGGSNQPQHF
>TRBV2|few|12
CASSEWDTARYF
>TRBV5-5|few|14
CASSMGLVTDTQYF
>TRBV29-1|few|12
CSVAGVLDTQYF
>TRBV27|many|15
CASSQDYWRQETQYF
>TRBV6-5|many|16
CASSLARDPPANEQFF
>TRBV12-3/TRBV12-4|few|14
CASSLFAKNNEQFF
>TRBV10-3|few|15
CAIGEAATLTGELFF
>TRBV27|many|20
CASTPGQGSRRLSGANVLTF
>TRBV15|NA|17
CATSKTGGATTNEKLFF
>TRBV3-1|NA|12
CASSPVEETQYF
>TRBV6-6|few|14
CASSFRDSKNIQYF
>TRBV4-1|few|16
CASSPGTLPITDTQYF
>TRBV7-9|NA|14
CASSLAGRASGYTF
>TRBV21-1|few|17
CASSSPSGRDCTDTQYF
>TRBV6-5|few|15
CASSPSSGRNVEQYF
>TRBV20-1|NA|13
CSMIDRLEIGQFF
>TRBV9|many|16
CASSTLSSAGRSEQYF
>TRBV27|many|15
CASSLLTGDTNEQFF
>TRBV7-2|NA|14
CASSLMDGQETQYF
>TRBV7-2|few|14
CASSLGYNTGELFF
>TRBV29-1|few|12
CSVGEVGQPQHF
>TRBV5-5|few|15
CASSLTSGHQETQYF
>TRBV12-3/TRBV12-4|many|14
CASSFRQGTGELFF
>TRBV6-6|few|13
CASTTGANQPQHF
>TRBV6-1|NA|14
CASSSRVSGTSNYF
>TRBV4-3|many|17
CASSQDYSLGRGTEAFF
>TRBV2|NA|14
CASNIQGGGNTIYF
>TRBV6-2/TRBV6-3|NA|19
CASSAGGYTSGSWNNEQFF
>TRBV2|many|13
CASSARVPDTQYF
>TRBV21-1|NA|11
CAAGQGRTQYF
>TRBV7-9|many|16
CASSLVSGGSYNEQFF
>TRBV7-8|many|12
CASSLRVTEAFF